The 16 T cell receptor beta chains below all came from one sample that was sequenced in a study of blood T cell repertoires in COVID-19. Assay used: immunoSEQ multiplex PCR; TCRdb lists only in-frame clones, some missing. This sample yields around 220,000 clones, of which roughly nine tenths are seen a single time; 1.5% to 2% belongs to the top ten. Sample: peripheral blood. The receptor source for this set is a man aged 35-49 years with active or convalescent COVID-19.

The chain has TRBV7-2 and TRBJ2-3, with no clear D. Germline V gives CDR1 SGHTA, CDR2 FQGNSA. The germline V and J ends were trimmed by 5 bases and 4 bases, with 10 bases remaining between them. The CDR3 runs 13 residues. CDR3 in amino acids: CASSAPVADTQYF. The DNA of the CDR3 is TGTGCCAGCAGCGCACCGGTGGCAGATACGCAGTATTTT.

The genes are TRBV10-1 and TRBJ2-1; D is possibly TRBD2 (5 bases). The CDR3 is made up of 14 amino acids. Trimming stripped 2 bases from V and 7 bases from J, with 12 bases between. CDR1 and CDR2 from the germline V gene are WNHNN and SYGVQD (reference sequence). CDR3 loop: CASSEASPLNEQFF. As DNA, the CDR3 is TGCGCCAGCAGTGAGGCTAGCCCCCTTAATGAGCAGTTCTTC.

This chain links TRBV30 with TRBJ1-3, with D maybe TRBD1 (5 bases). The germline V gene encodes CDR1 GTSNPN and CDR2 SVGIG (reference sequence). V was shortened by 8 bases and J by 4 bases, with 21 bases between the two germline ends. The CDR3 contains 15 residues. Here the CDR3 DNA reads TGTGCCGCGACGCAGGGAAATTTTGGCGGAAACACCATATATTTT. Translation: CAATQGNFGGNTIYF.

This clone was counted a single time. The chain joins TRBV28 to TRBJ2-5; D possibly corresponds to TRBD2 (6 bases). With 3 bases removed from V and 3 bases from J, the gap between germline ends came to 20 bases. The CDR3 is made up of 17 amino acids. Germline CDR1 reads MDHEN; CDR2 reads SYDVKM. CDR3 sequence (DNA): TGTGCCAGCAGTTTGTTTGTTGGACTAAATAATAAAGAGACCCAGTACTTC. Its translation is CASSLFVGLNNKETQYF.

The chain has TRBV3-1 (or the pseudogene TRBV3-2) and TRBJ2-7; tentative D call: TRBD1 (5 bases). The CDR3 sequence is 13 residues long. Germline V gives CDR1 LGHDT, CDR2 YNNKEL (reference sequence). Trimming left V 4 bases short and J 1 base short, with 8 bases between. In nucleotides, the CDR3 is TGTGCCAGCAGCCCCCGACAGTCCTACGAGCAGTACTTC. It codes for CASSPRQSYEQYF.

The chain has TRBV27 and TRBJ2-3, with 9 bases fitting TRBD1. The CDR3 sequence is 13 residues long. Germline V gene sequence: CDR1 MNHEY, CDR2 SMNVEV (reference sequence). The trim removed 10 bases at V and 4 bases at J, leaving 6 bases unmatched. Here the CDR3 reads CAIRTGAADTQYF. CDR3 in DNA: TGTGCCATACGGACAGGGGCGGCAGATACGCAGTATTTT.

Written as DNA, the CDR3 is TGTGCCAGCAGTTACTCCCTCCACTCGTCGGAGGAAAAACTGTTTTTT. Translated, it gives CASSYSLHSSEEKLFF. V and J are TRBV6-5 and TRBJ1-4; D is unresolved. From germline, CDR1 is MNHEY and CDR2 SVGAGI. The CDR3 has 16 amino acids. Trimming left V 0 bases short and J 8 bases short, with 16 bases between.

A word on this clone: The sample contains more than one DNA sequence encoding this CDR3. This rearrangement joins TRBV27 to TRBJ2-7; TRBD1 agrees at 7 bases. V gave up 6 bases and J gave up 1 base; unmatched junction bases: 0. Germline V gene data show CDR1 as MNHEY and CDR2 as SMNVEV (reference sequence). The CDR3 consists of 12 residues. CDR3 amino acids: CASRTGSYEQYF. The DNA for the CDR3 is TGTGCCAGCAGGACAGGGTCCTACGAGCAGTACTTC.

The V gene is TRBV28, the J gene TRBJ1-1, with 8 bases aligning to TRBD1. Trimming at V came to 6 bases and at J to 1 base, leaving 1 base not matched to a gene. CDR1 is MDHEN, CDR2 SYDVKM, per germline. The CDR3 extends over 13 amino acids. This chain's CDR3 is CASRTGGNTEAFF. As DNA, the CDR3 is TGTGCCAGCAGAACAGGGGGGAACACTGAAGCTTTCTTT.

The gene calls are TRBV7-9 and TRBJ1-3, with D perhaps matching TRBD1 (5 bases). The V gene's germline CDR1 is SEHNR and CDR2 FQNEAQ (reference sequence). Deletions cut 4 bases from V and 2 bases from J, with 12 bases between. The CDR3 has 15 amino acids. CDR3 in amino acids: CASSSDRQTGNTIYF. The DNA of the CDR3 is TGTGCCAGCAGCTCGGATAGACAGACTGGAAACACCATATATTTT.

This clone was seen only once. The chain links TRBV28 to TRBJ1-1, with unresolved D. There are 15 residues in the CDR3. Trimming cost V 0 bases and J 0 bases, with 8 bases left between them. CDR1 and CDR2 (germline): MDHEN, SYDVKM. The DNA for the CDR3 is TGTGCCAGCAGTTTATGGGGAGGAATGAACACTGAAGCTTTCTTT. It yields the protein CASSLWGGMNTEAFF. The variable domain in full, with the rest retrieved from reference TRBV28 and TRBJ1-1, is DVKVTQSSRYLVKRTGEKVFLECVQDMDHENMFWYRQDPGLGLRLIYFSYDVKMKEKGDIPEGYSVSREKKERFSLILESASTNQTSMYLCASSLWGGMNTEAFFGQGTRLTVV.

The chain links TRBV6-5 to TRBJ1-2, with D possibly being TRBD1 (5 bases). The CDR3 is 15 amino acids. Trimming removed 0 bases at V and 8 bases at J, with 16 bases between. In germline, CDR1 is MNHEY, CDR2 SVGAGI. CDR3 residues: CASSYSFDSSWGYTF. The CDR3 bases are TGTGCCAGCAGTTACTCGTTTGACAGTTCCTGGGGCTACACCTTC.

Regarding this clone: The same CDR3 is also encoded by other DNA sequences in this sample. J is TRBJ2-7 and V is TRBV9; TRBD2 agrees at 7 bases. The CDR3 length is 15 residues. The V gene's germline CDR1 is SGDLS and CDR2 YYNGEE. Trimming cost V 0 bases and J 2 bases; bases outside gene matches: 5. CDR3 bases: TGTGCCAGCAGCGTAGGGGGGGGGAGGGCCTACGAGCAGTACTTC. Its translation: CASSVGGGRAYEQYF.

The chain recombines TRBV3-1 (or the pseudogene TRBV3-2) with TRBJ2-4; D ambiguous. Germline V CDR1 and CDR2: LGHDT, YNNKEL (reference sequence). The V gene lost 8 bases and the J gene lost 0 bases, with 8 bases spanning the gap. The length of the CDR3 is 13 residues. CDR3: CASGPSAKNIQYF. Written as DNA, the CDR3 is TGTGCCAGCGGGCCTTCAGCCAAAAACATTCAGTACTTC.

This clone appeared a single time. The V gene is TRBV4-2, the J gene TRBJ1-6; D is possibly TRBD1 (6 bases). V lost 4 bases, J lost 7 bases, and 14 bases lay in between. CDR3 length: 15 amino acids. The germline V gene encodes CDR1 LGHNA and CDR2 YNFKEQ. The CDR3 DNA follows: TGTGCCAGCAGCCCAGCAGGGGAGGGGAATTCACCCCTCCACTTT. This encodes CASSPAGEGNSPLHF.

CDR3 region: CASSPTRMGTQYF. Written as DNA, the CDR3 is TGTGCCAGCAGCCCAACGAGGATGGGGACCCAGTACTTC. The chain uses TRBV5-5 and TRBJ2-5; D call uncertain. Trimming removed 4 bases at V and 7 bases at J, with 14 bases between. The CDR3 is 13 amino acids. CDR1 and CDR2 from the germline V gene are SGHKS and YYEKEE (reference sequence).